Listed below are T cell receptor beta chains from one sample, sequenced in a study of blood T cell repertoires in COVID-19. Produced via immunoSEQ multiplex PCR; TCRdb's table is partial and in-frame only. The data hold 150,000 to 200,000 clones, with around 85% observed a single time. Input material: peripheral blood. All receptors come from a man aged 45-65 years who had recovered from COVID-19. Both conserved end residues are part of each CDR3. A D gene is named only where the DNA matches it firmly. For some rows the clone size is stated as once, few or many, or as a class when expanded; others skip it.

TGCGCCAGCGAGGGGTTACTAGCGGGATTGGGCGAGCAGTACTTC,CASEGLLAGLGEQYF,TRBD2,TRBV23-1,TRBJ2-7,NA
TGTGCCAGCAGTTCTCCCGGGACAGGAATCTACGAGCAGTACTTC,CASSSPGTGIYEQYF,TRBD1,TRBV27,TRBJ2-7,NA
TGTGCCAGCAGCTGGGACAGGGTTGAAGCTTTCTTT,CASSWDRVEAFF,TRBD1,TRBV5-4,TRBJ1-1,NA
TGTGCCAGCAGCTTTTCTAGCGCCAGCGAGCAGTACTTC,CASSFSSASEQYF,NA,TRBV11-3,TRBJ2-7,once
TGTGCCAGCAGCTCCGGGACTAGCGGGGGTGAGCAGTTCTTC,CASSSGTSGGEQFF,TRBD2,TRBV7-3,TRBJ2-1,NA
TGTGCCAGCAGCCAAGAGAGGGGACTAGCGGGAGAAGGTGTCGGGGAGCTGTTTTTT,CASSQERGLAGEGVGELFF,TRBD2,TRBV3-1/TRBV3-2,TRBJ2-2,NA
TGTGCCAGCAGGAGCGGGGGAGCTGAAGCTTTCTTT,CASRSGGAEAFF,NA,TRBV5-6,TRBJ1-1,NA
TGTGCCATCAGTGGGGGACAGGTTCCTAATCAGCCCCAGCATTTT,CAISGGQVPNQPQHF,TRBD1,TRBV10-3,TRBJ1-5,NA
TGTGCCAGTAGTTCCCCGGGGGAGAAGGATACGCAGTATTTT,CASSSPGEKDTQYF,NA,TRBV19,TRBJ2-3,once
TGTGCCAGCAGCCCGCCCCCGGCGGGACAAGAGACCCAGTACTTC,CASSPPPAGQETQYF,NA,TRBV7-2,TRBJ2-5,NA
TGTGCCAGCAGCTTAATGGGTGGCAGGAACGAGCAGTACTTC,CASSLMGGRNEQYF,NA,TRBV7-3,TRBJ2-7,NA
TGTGCCACCTCATATACAGGGGGCGGCCCCTACTTC,CATSYTGGGPYF,TRBD1,TRBV19,TRBJ2-5,NA
TGTGCCAGCAGCACCACCTCGACAGTAAACACCGGGGAGCTGTTTTTT,CASSTTSTVNTGELFF,NA,TRBV11-3,TRBJ2-2,few
TGTGCCAGCAGTATAATCGGGCCGACCGGGACTAGCATTTCCTACGAGCAGTACTTC,CASSIIGPTGTSISYEQYF,TRBD2,TRBV27,TRBJ2-7,NA
TGTGCCAGCTCACTTCTACCGAGAGATACGCAGTATTTT,CASSLLPRDTQYF,NA,TRBV18,TRBJ2-3,NA
TGTGCCAGCTCCCGTTCTCAACCTGGACAGGCCTACACTGAAGCTTTCTTT,CASSRSQPGQAYTEAFF,TRBD1,TRBV18,TRBJ1-1,NA
TGTGCCAGCAGCCAAGATCTCACACAAATTTCCGTAAACACCATATATTTT,CASSQDLTQISVNTIYF,NA,TRBV4-2,TRBJ1-3,NA
TGTGCCAGCAGCTCTCAGGGCACTAACAATGAGCAGTTCTTC,CASSSQGTNNEQFF,NA,TRBV11-1,TRBJ2-1,NA
TGTGCCAGCAGCTCATCTGCGGGACTTACAACTGAAGCTTTCTTT,CASSSSAGLTTEAFF,NA,TRBV7-8,TRBJ1-1,once
TGCGCCAGCAGCCAAAATACAGGGGGCGCCTTGAATCAGCCCCAGCATTTT,CASSQNTGGALNQPQHF,TRBD1,TRBV4-3,TRBJ1-5,NA
TGTGCCAGCAGCGTAGGGGGGGACACCGGGGAGCTGTTTTTT,CASSVGGDTGELFF,NA,TRBV9,TRBJ2-2,NA
TGCGCCAGCAGCGAGCCCGGGACAGGGGGCATGTTTAATAATTCACCCCTCCACTTT,CASSEPGTGGMFNNSPLHF,TRBD1,TRBV23-1,TRBJ1-6,NA
TGTGCCAGCAGCGTAGGACAGGGAAATCAGCCCCAGCATTTT,CASSVGQGNQPQHF,TRBD1,TRBV9,TRBJ1-5,once
TGTGCCAGCGGAAGGGGGCAAGGTGGCTACACCTTC,CASGRGQGGYTF,TRBD1,TRBV2,TRBJ1-2,NA
TGTGCCAGCAGCTTAAGTCTATTTGCAGGGATTGCGGGGGCCAACGTCCTGACTTTC,CASSLSLFAGIAGANVLTF,NA,TRBV7-3,TRBJ2-6,NA
TGTGCCAGCAGCCAACAGAGACTAGCGGGAGGAGAGCAGTACTTC,CASSQQRLAGGEQYF,TRBD2,TRBV3-1/TRBV3-2,TRBJ2-7,NA
TGCGCCAGCAGCGGCGGTAGCTACTACAATGAGCAGTTCTTC,CASSGGSYYNEQFF,NA,TRBV5-1,TRBJ2-1,NA
TGTGCCAGCTCACCACCGACAGGAACTAACTATGGCTACACCTTC,CASSPPTGTNYGYTF,NA,TRBV18,TRBJ1-2,NA
TGTGCCAGCACTCTTCCCCAGAGTAGGGGCTACAGAAACACCATATATTTT,CASTLPQSRGYRNTIYF,NA,TRBV28,TRBJ1-3,once
TGCGCCAGCAGCACTTTAACAGGGGGCCGGAACACTGAAGCTTTCTTT,CASSTLTGGRNTEAFF,TRBD1,TRBV5-1,TRBJ1-1,NA